This T cell receptor (beta chain) is drawn from a study of technical replicates of blood from a few donors. Per germline, CDR1 PRHDT and CDR2 FYEKMQ (reference sequence). The CDR3 loop spans 14 amino acids. V was clipped by 0 bases and J by 1 base, with 6 bases between them. Method: immunoSEQ multiplex PCR; TCRdb's copy keeps in-frame clones and lacks some. Of roughly 81,000 clones listed, less than 98% were seen once; the top ten hold approximately 0.18%. This chain uses TRBV13 with TRBJ1-1, with a tentative D call TRBD1 (5 bases). The clonotype comes from a human donor in good health. The sample consisted of T cells isolated from PBMCs. The CDR3: CASSLGGGNTEAFF. In DNA, the CDR3 is TGTGCCAGCAGCTTAGGCGGGGGGAACACTGAAGCTTTCTTT.